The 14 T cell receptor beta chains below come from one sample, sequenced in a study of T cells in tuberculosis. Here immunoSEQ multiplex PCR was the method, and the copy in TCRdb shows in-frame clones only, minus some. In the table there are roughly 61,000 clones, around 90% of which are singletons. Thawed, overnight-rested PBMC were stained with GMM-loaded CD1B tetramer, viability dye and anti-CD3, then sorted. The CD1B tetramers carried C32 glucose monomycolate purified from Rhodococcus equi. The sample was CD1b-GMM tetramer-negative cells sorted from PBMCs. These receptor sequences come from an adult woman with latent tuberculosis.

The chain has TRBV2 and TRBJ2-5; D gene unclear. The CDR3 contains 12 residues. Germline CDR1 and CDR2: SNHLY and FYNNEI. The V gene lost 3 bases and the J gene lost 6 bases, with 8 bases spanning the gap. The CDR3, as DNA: TGTGCCAGCAGTGATCAGGAAAAGACCCAGTACTTC. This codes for CASSDQEKTQYF.

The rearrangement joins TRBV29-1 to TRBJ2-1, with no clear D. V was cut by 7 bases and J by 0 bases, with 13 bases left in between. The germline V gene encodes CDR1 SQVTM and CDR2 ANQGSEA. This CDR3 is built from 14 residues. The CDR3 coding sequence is TGCAGCGCCGAACATTCTAGCTCCTACAATGAGCAGTTCTTC. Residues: CSAEHSSSYNEQFF.

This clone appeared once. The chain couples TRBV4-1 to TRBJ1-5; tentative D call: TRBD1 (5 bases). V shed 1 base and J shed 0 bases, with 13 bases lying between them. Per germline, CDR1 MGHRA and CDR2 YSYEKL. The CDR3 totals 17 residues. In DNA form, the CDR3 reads TGCGCCAGCAGCCAAGTGTTCGGGGGGTATAGCAATCAGCCCCAGCATTTT. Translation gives CASSQVFGGYSNQPQHF.

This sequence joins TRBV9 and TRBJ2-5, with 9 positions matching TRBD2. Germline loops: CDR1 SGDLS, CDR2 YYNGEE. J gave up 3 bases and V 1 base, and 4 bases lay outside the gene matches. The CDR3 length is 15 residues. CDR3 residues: CASSVRGGAEETQYF. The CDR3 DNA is TGTGCCAGCAGCGTACGCGGGGGGGCCGAAGAGACCCAGTACTTC.

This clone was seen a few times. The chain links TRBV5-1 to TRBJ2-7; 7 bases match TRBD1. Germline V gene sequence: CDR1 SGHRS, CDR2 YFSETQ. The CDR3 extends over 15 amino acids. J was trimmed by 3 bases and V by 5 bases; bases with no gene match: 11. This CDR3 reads CASRYRDSPYYEQYF. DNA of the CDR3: TGCGCCAGCAGATACCGGGACAGCCCTTACTACGAGCAGTACTTC.

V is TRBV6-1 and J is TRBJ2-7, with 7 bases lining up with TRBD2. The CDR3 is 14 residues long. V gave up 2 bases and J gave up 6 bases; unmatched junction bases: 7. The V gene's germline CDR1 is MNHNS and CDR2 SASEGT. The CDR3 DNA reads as TGTGCCAGCAGTGAATGGGAGGGTCGGGCCGAGCAGTACTTC. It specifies CASSEWEGRAEQYF.

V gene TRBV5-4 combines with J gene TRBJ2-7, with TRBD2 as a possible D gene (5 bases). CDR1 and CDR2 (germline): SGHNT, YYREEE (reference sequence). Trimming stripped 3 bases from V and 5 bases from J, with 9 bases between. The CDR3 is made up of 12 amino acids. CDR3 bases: TGTGCCAGCAGCTCGGACTCGAACGAGCAGTACTTC. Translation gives CASSSDSNEQYF.

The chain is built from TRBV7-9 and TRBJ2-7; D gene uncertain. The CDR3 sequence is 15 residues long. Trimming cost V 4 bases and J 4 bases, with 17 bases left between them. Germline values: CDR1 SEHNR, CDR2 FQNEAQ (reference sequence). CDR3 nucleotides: TGTGCCAGCAGCTCGTTACGGAGTGGGTATTACGAGCAGTACTTC. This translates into CASSSLRSGYYEQYF.

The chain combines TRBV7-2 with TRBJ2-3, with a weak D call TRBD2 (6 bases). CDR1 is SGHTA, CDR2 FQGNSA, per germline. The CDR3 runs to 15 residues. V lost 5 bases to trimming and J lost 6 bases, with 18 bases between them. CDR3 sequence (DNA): TGTGCCAGCAGCACCTGGGCGGGATCGGGGGATACGCAGTATTTT. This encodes CASSTWAGSGDTQYF.

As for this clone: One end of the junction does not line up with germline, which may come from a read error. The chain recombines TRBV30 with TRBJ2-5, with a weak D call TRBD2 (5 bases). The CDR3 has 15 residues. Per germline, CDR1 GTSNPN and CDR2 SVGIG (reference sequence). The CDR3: CAWSVRGSTGMLSNF. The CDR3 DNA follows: TGTGCCTGGAGTGTACGGGGTTCGACCGGGATGTTATCGAACTTC.

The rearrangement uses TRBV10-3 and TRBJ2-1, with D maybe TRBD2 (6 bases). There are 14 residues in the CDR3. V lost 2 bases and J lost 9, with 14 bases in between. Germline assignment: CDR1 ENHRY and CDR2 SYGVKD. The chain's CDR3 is CAISEVTSLGEQFF. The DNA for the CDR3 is TGTGCCATCAGTGAGGTGACTAGTCTCGGTGAGCAGTTCTTC.

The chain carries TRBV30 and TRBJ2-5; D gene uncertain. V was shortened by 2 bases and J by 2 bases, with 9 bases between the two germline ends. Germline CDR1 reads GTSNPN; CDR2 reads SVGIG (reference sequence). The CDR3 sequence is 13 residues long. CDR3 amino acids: CAWSSQFQETQYF. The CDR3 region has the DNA TGTGCCTGGAGTAGCCAATTTCAAGAGACCCAGTACTTC.

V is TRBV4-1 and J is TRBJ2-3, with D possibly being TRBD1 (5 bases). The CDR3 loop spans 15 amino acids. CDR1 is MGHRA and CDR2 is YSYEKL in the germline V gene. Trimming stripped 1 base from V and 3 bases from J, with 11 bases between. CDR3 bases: TGCGCCAGCAGCCAAGGCAGGGCGATAACAGATACGCAGTATTTT. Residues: CASSQGRAITDTQYF.

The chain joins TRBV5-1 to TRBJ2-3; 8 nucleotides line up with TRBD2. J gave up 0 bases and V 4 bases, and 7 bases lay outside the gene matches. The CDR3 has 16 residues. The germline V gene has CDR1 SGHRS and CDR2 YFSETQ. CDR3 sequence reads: CASSAKPSGSTDTQYF. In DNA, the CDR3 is TGCGCCAGCAGCGCCAAACCTAGCGGGAGCACAGATACGCAGTATTTT. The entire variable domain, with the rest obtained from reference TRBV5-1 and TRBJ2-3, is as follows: KAGVTQTPRYLIKTRGQQVTLSCSPISGHRSVSWYQQTPGQGLQFLFEYFSETQRNKGNFPGRFSGRQFSNSRSEMNVSTLELGDSALYLCASSAKPSGSTDTQYFGPGTRLTVL.